This T cell receptor beta chain was captured by sequencing in a study of blood T cells in healthy people across ages. The CDR3 extends over 19 amino acids. CDR1 is LGHNT and CDR2 is FRNRAP in the germline V gene. Germline trimming cut 3 bases from V and 3 bases from J; bases unmatched to any gene: 14. Combining a sample-barcoded 5' primer with a J-beta primer mix, a second PCR ran for about 7 to 11 cycles. TCRdb re-derived calls from the 5' RACE reads in MiXCR, one entry per CDR3 protein. Of just over 800,000 distinct CDR3 sequences listed, 62% are singletons. The rearrangement uses TRBV12-5 and TRBJ2-1; 10 bases match TRBD1. The source of this sequence is a young man in good health. Sequenced input: blood. This chain's CDR3 is CASGFSRTGGTIFYNEQFF. In DNA form, the CDR3 reads TGTGCTAGTGGTTTTTCCCGGACAGGGGGGACAATTTTCTACAATGAGCAGTTCTTC. The whole variable domain, remainder taken from reference TRBV12-5 and TRBJ2-1, is DARVTQTPRHKVTEMGQEVTMRCQPILGHNTVFWYRQTMMQGLELLAYFRNRAPLDDSGMPKDRFSAEMPDATLATLKIQPSEPRDSAVYFCASGFSRTGGTIFYNEQFFGPGTRLTVL.